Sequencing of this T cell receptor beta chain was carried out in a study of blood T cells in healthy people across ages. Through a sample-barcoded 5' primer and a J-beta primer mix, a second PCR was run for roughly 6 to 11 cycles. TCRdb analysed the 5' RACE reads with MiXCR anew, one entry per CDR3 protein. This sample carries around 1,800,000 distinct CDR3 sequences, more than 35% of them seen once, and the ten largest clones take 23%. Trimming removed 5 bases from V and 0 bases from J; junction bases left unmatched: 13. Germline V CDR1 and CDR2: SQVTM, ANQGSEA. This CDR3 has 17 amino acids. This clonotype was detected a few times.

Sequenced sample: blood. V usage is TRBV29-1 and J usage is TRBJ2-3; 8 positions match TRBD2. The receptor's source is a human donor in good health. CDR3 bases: TGCAGCGTTCTCTTTGCGGGGGGTACTACTAGCACAGATACGCAGTATTTT. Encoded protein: CSVLFAGGTTSTDTQYF.